One sample yielded the 28 T cell receptor beta chains listed below, sequenced in a study of control samples from healthy donors and cancer patients. Assay used: immunoSEQ multiplex PCR; TCRdb lists only in-frame clones, some missing. The sample shows some 150,000 clones, about 90% of them seen only once. Sequenced input: blood. The receptor source for this set is a man between 18 and 35 years old in good health.

This chain links TRBV2 with TRBJ1-1; TRBD1 might be the D (5 bases). Germline V gene sequence: CDR1 SNHLY, CDR2 FYNNEI. The germline V and J ends were trimmed by 2 bases and 4 bases, with 11 bases remaining between them. The CDR3 sequence is 14 residues long. The CDR3 here is CASSEPRQSTEAFF. In DNA form, the CDR3 reads TGTGCCAGCAGTGAACCTCGACAGAGCACTGAAGCTTTCTTT.

The chain uses TRBV14 and TRBJ1-4; the D is unclear. V lost 4 bases and J 4 bases, leaving 16 bases between the germline ends. The CDR3 runs 16 residues. CDR1 and CDR2 (germline): SGHDN, FVKESK. CDR3 region: CASSLRSSTYNEKLFF. The CDR3 DNA reads TGTGCCAGCAGCCTTCGTTCCTCTACTTATAATGAAAAACTGTTTTTT.

V usage is TRBV10-2 and J usage is TRBJ2-5; TRBD1 agrees at 9 bases. The CDR3 spans 14 residues. Looked up from germline, CDR1 is WSHSY and CDR2 is SAAADI. The ends lost 9 bases at V and 4 bases at J; junction bases unmatched: 9. CDR3 nucleotides: TGCGCCAGTAGCGAACAGGGGGCTCTAGAGACCCAGTACTTC. The encoded protein is CASSEQGALETQYF.

This sequence joins TRBV7-8 and TRBJ2-5; either TRBD1 or TRBD2 may fit D (6 bases each). This CDR3 has 15 amino acids. The V and J ends lost 4 bases and 5 bases respectively, with 17 bases between them. Germline CDR1 SGHVS, CDR2 FQNEAQ. The CDR3 nucleotides read TGTGCCAGCAGCTCCGCTATGGGGGGCGCGGAGACCCAGTACTTC. Translated, it gives CASSSAMGGAETQYF. The full variable domain, completed using reference TRBV7-8 and TRBJ2-5, is GAGVSQSPRYKVAKRGQDVALRCDPISGHVSLFWYQQALGQGPEFLTYFQNEAQLDKSGLPSDRFFAERPEGSVSTLKIQRTQQEDSAVYLCASSSAMGGAETQYFGPGTRLLVL.

The rearrangement uses TRBV28 and TRBJ1-2; TRBD1 agrees at 9 bases. Germline CDR1 is MDHEN and CDR2 is SYDVKM. V lost 6 bases to trimming and J lost 8 bases; unmatched junction nucleotides: 16. The CDR3 runs to 16 residues. In DNA, the CDR3 is TGTGCCAGCAGGTCCGGGACAGGGTTTTTACGAGGAGGCTACACCTTC. Protein: CASRSGTGFLRGGYTF.

The chain links TRBV7-2 to TRBJ2-3; no firm D call. The CDR3 is made up of 13 amino acids. CDR1 and CDR2 (germline): SGHTA, FQGNSA. V was clipped by 8 bases and J by 4 bases, with 13 bases between them. The chain's CDR3 is CASGGAPADTQYF. The CDR3 nucleotides are TGTGCCAGCGGCGGCGCCCCGGCAGATACGCAGTATTTT.

This chain joins TRBV2 and TRBJ1-4; TRBD1 matches at 8 bases. V dropped 5 bases and J dropped 8; count of bases not matched to a gene: 7. This CDR3 has 14 residues. Germline values: CDR1 SNHLY, CDR2 FYNNEI. The CDR3 is CASSLDRENEKLFF. In nucleotides, the CDR3 is TGTGCCAGCAGTCTGGACAGGGAGAACGAAAAACTGTTTTTT.

This CDR3 reads CAWSSTSLRDRHPPGYTF. The DNA for the CDR3 is TGTGCCTGGAGCTCTACCTCACTCCGGGACAGACACCCCCCTGGCTACACCTTC. V usage is TRBV30 and J usage is TRBJ1-2, with 7 positions matching TRBD1. V shed 3 bases, J shed 7 bases, and the junction held 23 bases outside the gene matches. This CDR3 region has 18 residues. The germline V gene has CDR1 GTSNPN and CDR2 SVGIG (reference sequence).

The CDR3 DNA reads TGTGCCAGCAGTGAACCGAACACTGAAGCTTTCTTT. This gives the protein CASSEPNTEAFF. This sequence joins TRBV25-1 and TRBJ1-1, with D unresolved. Deletions cut 2 bases from V and 1 base from J, with 2 bases between. There are 12 residues in the CDR3. Germline V gene data show CDR1 as MGHDK and CDR2 as SYGVNS. Combining the CDR3 with reference TRBV25-1 and TRBJ1-1 gives the whole variable domain EADIYQTPRYLVIGTGKKITLECSQTMGHDKMYWYQQDPGMELHLIHYSYGVNSTEKGDLSSESTVSRIRTEHFPLTLESARPSHTSQYLCASSEPNTEAFFGQGTRLTVV.

The rearrangement uses TRBV14 and TRBJ2-5; 7 nucleotides align to TRBD1. The CDR3 runs 16 residues. V was pared by 0 bases and J by 1 base, with 5 bases of the junction left unmatched. Germline CDR1 and CDR2: SGHDN and FVKESK. CDR3 sequence: CASSQDAGTAQETQYF. CDR3 coding DNA: TGTGCCAGCAGCCAAGACGCCGGGACAGCCCAAGAGACCCAGTACTTC. The whole variable domain, filled in from reference TRBV14 and TRBJ2-5, reads EAGVTQFPSHSVIEKGQTVTLRCDPISGHDNLYWYRRVMGKEIKFLLHFVKESKQDESGMPNNRFLAERTGGTYSTLKVQPAELEDSGVYFCASSQDAGTAQETQYFGPGTRLLVL.

This chain links TRBV6-2 or TRBV6-3 with TRBJ2-6; tentative D call: TRBD1 (6 bases). V was cut by 0 bases and J by 3 bases, with 6 bases left in between. CDR1 is MNHEY and CDR2 is SVGEGT in the germline V gene. This CDR3 comprises 15 residues. The CDR3 is CASSYSGGGANVLTF. CDR3 DNA sequence: TGTGCCAGCAGTTACTCAGGGGGTGGGGCCAACGTCCTGACTTTC.

The chain is built from TRBV5-6 and TRBJ1-6; TRBD1 is a possible D gene (5 bases). V dropped 1 base and J dropped 7 bases, with 15 bases sitting between them. CDR3 length: 16 amino acids. The germline V gene encodes CDR1 SGHDT and CDR2 YYEEEE. The CDR3 is CASSLLRGERNSPLHF. CDR3 nucleotides: TGTGCCAGCAGCTTGCTTAGGGGCGAGCGGAATTCACCCCTCCACTTT.

This chain joins TRBV12-3 or TRBV12-4 and TRBJ1-2; D is unresolved. Trimming took off 1 base at V and 4 bases at J, with 4 bases between the two ends. The CDR3 is 12 amino acids. The CDR3 region has the DNA TGTGCCAGCAGTTTAGTGGGCTATGGCTACACCTTC. Encoded protein: CASSLVGYGYTF.

The chain's CDR3 is CASSWDRDSPLHF. CDR3 in DNA: TGCGCCAGCAGCTGGGACAGGGATTCACCCCTCCACTTT. The rearrangement uses TRBV5-1 and TRBJ1-6; TRBD1 matches at 9 bases. Germline CDR1 is SGHRS and CDR2 is YFSETQ. V was pared by 3 bases and J by 8 bases, with 0 bases of the junction left unmatched. The CDR3 sequence is 13 residues long.

The chain is built from TRBV9 and TRBJ2-2; D gene unclear. Germline lookup yields CDR1 SGDLS and CDR2 YYNGEE. V was pared by 1 base and J by 10 bases, with 8 bases between. The CDR3 length is 12 residues. The CDR3: CASSVYETELFF. Written as DNA, the CDR3 is TGTGCCAGCAGCGTATACGAGACGGAGCTGTTTTTT.

The chain uses TRBV11-2 and TRBJ2-5; D may be TRBD1 (5 bases). Germline V gene data show CDR1 as SGHAT and CDR2 as FQNNGV. The CDR3 consists of 12 residues. V lost 5 bases, J lost 5 bases, and 9 bases lay in between. CDR3 nucleotide sequence: TGTGCCAGCAGCCTCCACAGGGAGACCCAGTACTTC. This encodes CASSLHRETQYF.

This clone appeared a few times. The chain uses TRBV7-9 and TRBJ2-2; D not resolved. Trimming left V 2 bases short and J 6 bases short, with 7 bases between. This CDR3 is built from 13 residues. Germline V gene lookup returns CDR1 SEHNR and CDR2 FQNEAQ (reference sequence). The CDR3 here is CASSLRDSGELFF. CDR3 sequence (DNA): TGTGCCAGCAGCTTAAGGGATTCCGGGGAGCTGTTTTTT.

This chain uses TRBV18 with TRBJ2-7; 11 bases agree with TRBD1. Germline V CDR1 and CDR2: KGHSH, LQKENI. CDR3 size: 15 residues. J was trimmed by 4 bases and V by 3 bases; bases with no gene match: 5. This chain's CDR3 is CASSPGTGGDYEQYF. The CDR3 DNA follows: TGTGCCAGCTCACCGGGGACAGGGGGAGATTACGAGCAGTACTTC.

V gene TRBV10-3 combines with J gene TRBJ1-3; no clear D. CDR3 length: 18 amino acids. Trimming cost V 6 bases and J 0 bases, with 21 bases left between them. Germline V gene lookup returns CDR1 ENHRY and CDR2 SYGVKD. The CDR3 is CAISGEFIYPSSGNTIYF. CDR3 bases: TGTGCCATCAGCGGGGAGTTTATTTACCCGAGCTCTGGAAACACCATATATTTT.

The V call is TRBV7-9, the J call TRBJ2-3; TRBD2 matches 9 bases. The CDR3 spans 17 residues. The germline V gene has CDR1 SEHNR and CDR2 FQNEAQ (reference sequence). Unmatched junction bases numbered 6, after V lost 0 bases and J lost 2 bases. CDR3 DNA: TGTGCCAGCAGCTTAGCCCCTAGCGGGGTGGTCACAGATACGCAGTATTTT. This encodes CASSLAPSGVVTDTQYF.

This chain connects TRBV11-2 to TRBJ1-1; 7 bases line up with TRBD1. Germline CDR1 is SGHAT and CDR2 is FQNNGV. This CDR3 region has 14 residues. The junction had 6 bases not matched to a gene; V was cut back by 5 bases and J by 3 bases. The CDR3 nucleotides read TGTGCCAGCAGCGCCAAGGGGGCGTACACTGAAGCTTTCTTT. It is translated as CASSAKGAYTEAFF.

This chain joins TRBV18 and TRBJ1-1, with D tentatively TRBD1 (5 bases). Trimming took 1 base from V and 5 from J, leaving 14 bases between them. The CDR3 extends over 15 amino acids. The germline V gene encodes CDR1 KGHSH and CDR2 LQKENI. CDR3 sequence (DNA): TGTGCCAGCTCACCACGCGAGGGGTCGGGAACTGAAGCTTTCTTT. Translation gives CASSPREGSGTEAFF.

CDR3 residues: CASTGGIGYTF. DNA for the CDR3: TGTGCCAGCACGGGGGGCATTGGCTACACCTTC. The rearrangement joins TRBV6-5 to TRBJ1-2, with D tentatively TRBD1 (6 bases). The CDR3 is 11 residues long. Per germline, CDR1 MNHEY and CDR2 SVGAGI. The V end lost 7 bases, the J end lost 7 bases, and 10 bases lay between the germline ends.

The chain uses TRBV11-2 and TRBJ2-2, with 7 bases fitting TRBD2. Germline values: CDR1 SGHAT, CDR2 FQNNGV. The CDR3 consists of 16 residues. The ends lost 5 bases at V and 0 bases at J; junction bases unmatched: 6. DNA for the CDR3: TGTGCCAGCAGCAGGTTACTAGCGACGAACACCGGGGAGCTGTTTTTT. Translated, it gives CASSRLLATNTGELFF.

This clone was picked up one time. The chain carries TRBV6-6 and TRBJ1-2, with 10 bases matching TRBD1. The CDR3 extends over 15 amino acids. V trimming: 6 bases; J trimming: 7 bases; junction bases outside the gene matches: 11. From germline, CDR1 is MNHNY and CDR2 SVGAGI (reference sequence). The CDR3 is CASRPGGQGIFGYTF. The CDR3, as DNA: TGTGCCAGCAGGCCAGGGGGACAGGGGATTTTTGGCTACACCTTC.

V gene TRBV10-2 combines with J gene TRBJ2-5; 12 positions agree with TRBD2. The CDR3 runs 15 residues. Losses at the gene ends were 5 bases for V and 5 bases for J; bases not matched to a gene: 6. Germline V CDR1 and CDR2: WSHSY, SAAADI. Here the CDR3 DNA reads TGCGCCAGCAGTTGGCTAGCGGGGGGGCTTGAGACCCAGTACTTC. Encoded protein: CASSWLAGGLETQYF.

The J gene is TRBJ2-2, the V gene TRBV27; D is uncertain. Germline CDR1 MNHEY, CDR2 SMNVEV (reference sequence). The V end was cut by 4 bases, the J end by 5 bases, with 17 bases between. The CDR3 extends over 16 amino acids. CDR3 sequence reads: CASSSRVQWRTGELFF. The CDR3 DNA is TGTGCCAGCAGTTCACGGGTACAGTGGCGAACCGGGGAGCTGTTTTTT.

The chain is built from TRBV6-4 and TRBJ2-3; D perhaps matches TRBD2 (5 bases). The ends were cut back, 0 bases at V and 0 bases at J, with 10 bases in the middle. Looked up from germline, CDR1 is MRHNA and CDR2 is SNTAGT. This CDR3 is built from 16 residues. This chain's CDR3 is CASSDSMASSTDTQYF. The CDR3 bases are TGTGCCAGCAGTGACTCGATGGCTAGCAGCACAGATACGCAGTATTTT.